The rows below give T cell receptor beta chains drawn from one sample of a study of regulatory T cells in long-lasting Graves disease. TCRdb reprocessed the multiplex PCR reads via MiXCR and lists one record per CDR3 protein. Seen here are fewer than 550,000 distinct CDR3 sequences, about 15% observed once, and the top ten hold 23%. This sample was also put to use in a study of T cells in Graves' hyperthyroidism and ophthalmopathy.

Sequenced here: peripheral blood mononuclear cells (PBMCs), sampled at new diagnosis, from a patient treated with antithyroid drugs. The receptors here all came from a woman younger than 35 with Graves disease. Each CDR3 is given with its conserved first and last residue. The D gene is left open where the match is weak. A row's size may be missing; if present it is once, few, many or a size class.

CDR3aa: CASSLSSGRNNEQFF
CDR3nt: TGTGCCAGCAGTTTATCTAGCGGGAGAAACAATGAGCAGTTCTTC
d_gene: TRBD2
abundance: many
j_gene: TRBJ2-1
v_gene: TRBV27

CDR3aa: CARWPYEQYF
CDR3nt: TGTGCCCGGTGGCCCTACGAGCAGTACTTC
d_gene: NA
abundance: many
j_gene: TRBJ2-7
v_gene: TRBV28

CDR3aa: CASSLGGSVQETQYF
CDR3nt: TGTGCCAGCAGCTTAGGTGGGTCGGTTCAAGAGACCCAGTACTTC
d_gene: NA
abundance: many
j_gene: TRBJ2-5
v_gene: TRBV7-9

CDR3aa: CSARDGVYQPQHF
CDR3nt: TGCAGTGCTAGAGACGGGGTTTATCAGCCCCAGCATTTT
d_gene: NA
abundance: few
j_gene: TRBJ1-5
v_gene: TRBV20-1

CDR3aa: CAWAPGSGNTIYF
CDR3nt: TGTGCCTGGGCCCCTGGGTCTGGAAACACCATATATTTT
d_gene: NA
abundance: many
j_gene: TRBJ1-3
v_gene: TRBV30

CDR3aa: CASSLISGDYEQYFGPAYGYTF
CDR3nt: NA
d_gene: NA
abundance: NA
j_gene: TRBJ1-2
v_gene: TRBV11-1

CDR3aa: CASSLDAVGGVRETQYF
CDR3nt: TGCGCCAGCAGCTTGGACGCTGTAGGCGGGGTCAGGGAGACCCAGTACTTC
d_gene: NA
abundance: few
j_gene: TRBJ2-5
v_gene: TRBV5-1

CDR3aa: CSAREGASRNEQFF
CDR3nt: TGCAGTGCTAGAGAGGGGGCTAGTCGGAATGAGCAGTTCTTC
d_gene: NA
abundance: many
j_gene: TRBJ2-1
v_gene: TRBV20-1

CDR3aa: CASSYSRLAGIYEQYF
CDR3nt: TGTGCCAGCAGTTACTCCCGACTAGCGGGGATCTACGAGCAGTACTTC
d_gene: TRBD2
abundance: few
j_gene: TRBJ2-7
v_gene: TRBV6-9

CDR3aa: CASSPSGYYNEQFF
CDR3nt: TGTGCCAGCAGTCCTAGCGGCTACTACAATGAGCAGTTCTTC
d_gene: TRBD2
abundance: many
j_gene: TRBJ2-1
v_gene: TRBV28

CDR3aa: CSARGPQEQYF
CDR3nt: TGCAGTGCTAGAGGCCCTCAGGAGCAGTACTTC
d_gene: NA
abundance: NA
j_gene: TRBJ2-7
v_gene: TRBV20-1

CDR3aa: CASSYHPGLALFF
CDR3nt: TGTGCCAGCAGTTACCATCCGGGACTAGCCTTGTTCTTC
d_gene: TRBD2
abundance: many
j_gene: TRBJ2-1
v_gene: TRBV6-9

CDR3aa: CASSLDTRGLYNSPLHF
CDR3nt: TGTGCCAGCAGCTTAGATACCAGGGGTCTCTATAATTCACCCCTCCACTTT
d_gene: NA
abundance: NA
j_gene: TRBJ1-6
v_gene: TRBV7-2

CDR3aa: CAWSVVQRQGNSPLHF
CDR3nt: TGTGCCTGGAGTGTAGTGCAAAGGCAAGGGAATTCACCCCTCCACTTT
d_gene: NA
abundance: few
j_gene: TRBJ1-6
v_gene: TRBV30

CDR3aa: CASSRSTGTYEQYF
CDR3nt: TGTGCCAGCAGTCGGTCGACAGGGACCTACGAGCAGTACTTC
d_gene: TRBD1
abundance: many
j_gene: TRBJ2-7
v_gene: TRBV12-3/TRBV12-4

CDR3aa: CASSTRDLGTDTQYF
CDR3nt: TGTGCCAGCAGTACCCGGGACCTAGGCACAGATACGCAGTATTTT
d_gene: NA
abundance: many
j_gene: TRBJ2-3
v_gene: TRBV12-3/TRBV12-4

CDR3aa: CSATTLAGFQETQYF
CDR3nt: TGCAGTGCTACAACTCTAGCGGGATTCCAAGAGACCCAGTACTTC
d_gene: TRBD2
abundance: NA
j_gene: TRBJ2-5
v_gene: TRBV20-1

CDR3aa: CASRSGEETQYF
CDR3nt: TGTGCCAGCAGATCCGGGGAAGAGACCCAGTACTTC
d_gene: NA
abundance: many
j_gene: TRBJ2-5
v_gene: TRBV28

CDR3aa: CASRSTSGLDTQYF
CDR3nt: TGCGCCAGCAGAAGCACTAGCGGTCTAGATACGCAGTATTTT
d_gene: TRBD2
abundance: many
j_gene: TRBJ2-3
v_gene: TRBV5-1

CDR3aa: CASSLGQATGELFF
CDR3nt: TGTGCCAGCAGCTTAGGGCAGGCGACCGGGGAGCTGTTTTTT
d_gene: NA
abundance: few
j_gene: TRBJ2-2
v_gene: TRBV13

CDR3aa: CSARDPRQGPTDTQYF
CDR3nt: TGCAGTGCTAGAGATCCCCGACAGGGCCCCACAGATACGCAGTATTTT
d_gene: TRBD1
abundance: NA
j_gene: TRBJ2-3
v_gene: TRBV20-1

CDR3aa: CATSDSQGEETQYF
CDR3nt: TGTGCCACCAGTGATTCCCAGGGTGAAGAGACCCAGTACTTC
d_gene: NA
abundance: many
j_gene: TRBJ2-5
v_gene: TRBV24-1

CDR3aa: CASSERQARSYEQYF
CDR3nt: TGTGCCAGCAGTGAAAGACAGGCCCGCTCCTACGAGCAGTACTTC
d_gene: NA
abundance: many
j_gene: TRBJ2-7
v_gene: TRBV2

CDR3aa: CASSFWDSPKNTEAFF
CDR3nt: TGTGCCAGCAGCTTCTGGGACAGTCCTAAGAACACTGAAGCTTTCTTT
d_gene: TRBD1
abundance: many
j_gene: TRBJ1-1
v_gene: TRBV7-9

CDR3aa: CSADDGLAEETQYF
CDR3nt: TGCAGTGCGGACGACGGACTAGCGGAAGAGACCCAGTACTTC
d_gene: TRBD2
abundance: NA
j_gene: TRBJ2-5
v_gene: TRBV20-1

CDR3aa: CASSSGFGYEQYF
CDR3nt: TGTGCCAGCAGCTCAGGGTTTGGGTACGAGCAGTACTTC
d_gene: NA
abundance: many
j_gene: TRBJ2-7
v_gene: TRBV7-9

CDR3aa: CASSHSPGTQYF
CDR3nt: TGTGCCAGCAGCCACTCTCCGGGGACCCAGTACTTC
d_gene: NA
abundance: few
j_gene: TRBJ2-5
v_gene: TRBV7-2

CDR3aa: CASRPGQGGPYEQYF
CDR3nt: TGTGCCAGCAGACCCGGACAGGGGGGGCCCTACGAGCAGTACTTC
d_gene: TRBD1
abundance: many
j_gene: TRBJ2-7
v_gene: TRBV6-1

CDR3aa: CSAVDSYQPQHF
CDR3nt: TGCAGTGCTGTAGACAGCTATCAGCCCCAGCATTTT
d_gene: NA
abundance: many
j_gene: TRBJ1-5
v_gene: TRBV20-1

CDR3aa: CASSKPADGLISGELFF
CDR3nt: TGTGCCAGCAGCAAACCTGCGGACGGGTTAATTTCCGGGGAGCTGTTTTTT
d_gene: NA
abundance: NA
j_gene: TRBJ2-2
v_gene: TRBV7-6

CDR3aa: CASSLGTTTFETQYF
CDR3nt: TGTGCCAGCAGTTTAGGGACCACTACTTTCGAGACCCAGTACTTC
d_gene: NA
abundance: many
j_gene: TRBJ2-5
v_gene: TRBV28

CDR3aa: CSARSRTSGNNEQFF
CDR3nt: TGCAGTGCTAGATCCCGGACTAGCGGGAACAATGAGCAGTTCTTC
d_gene: TRBD2
abundance: NA
j_gene: TRBJ2-1
v_gene: TRBV20-1

CDR3aa: CATSSRGGDEQFF
CDR3nt: TGTGCCACCAGCAGTAGAGGGGGCGATGAGCAGTTCTTC
d_gene: TRBD1
abundance: NA
j_gene: TRBJ2-1
v_gene: TRBV15

CDR3aa: CASGVGKTNHEQYF
CDR3nt: TGTGCCAGCGGCGTGGGGAAAACGAACCACGAGCAGTACTTC
d_gene: NA
abundance: many
j_gene: TRBJ2-7
v_gene: TRBV11-2

CDR3aa: CASSLTDLYNEQFF
CDR3nt: TGTGCCAGCAGTTTGACGGACCTCTACAATGAGCAGTTCTTC
d_gene: NA
abundance: many
j_gene: TRBJ2-1
v_gene: TRBV28

CDR3aa: CASSPTPGLAGVPLSYEQYF
CDR3nt: TGTGCCAGCAGCCCCACCCCGGGACTAGCGGGAGTCCCTCTCTCCTACGAGCAGTACTTC
d_gene: TRBD2
abundance: many
j_gene: TRBJ2-7
v_gene: TRBV6-1

CDR3aa: CASSEQELSGNTIYF
CDR3nt: TGTGCCAGCAGCGAACAAGAGCTCTCTGGAAACACCATATATTTT
d_gene: NA
abundance: NA
j_gene: TRBJ1-3
v_gene: TRBV9

CDR3aa: CSALRRDAGPRQTQYF
CDR3nt: TGCAGTGCTTTGCGCCGGGACGCAGGACCCCGTCAGACCCAGTACTTC
d_gene: NA
abundance: few
j_gene: TRBJ2-5
v_gene: TRBV20-1

CDR3aa: CASSYSMGETQYF
CDR3nt: TGTGCCAGCAGTTACTCGATGGGGGAGACCCAGTACTTC
d_gene: NA
abundance: few
j_gene: TRBJ2-5
v_gene: TRBV6-5

CDR3aa: CASSWDISSYNEQFF
CDR3nt: TGTGCCAGCAGTTGGGACATAAGCTCCTACAATGAGCAGTTCTTC
d_gene: NA
abundance: many
j_gene: TRBJ2-1
v_gene: TRBV2

CDR3aa: CASSQGNQGYRFTDTQYF
CDR3nt: TGCGCCAGCAGCCAAGGGAACCAAGGATATCGGTTCACAGATACGCAGTATTTT
d_gene: NA
abundance: few
j_gene: TRBJ2-3
v_gene: TRBV4-1

CDR3aa: CASSQVGAANTEAFF
CDR3nt: TGCGCCAGCAGCCAAGTCGGGGCGGCGAACACTGAAGCTTTCTTT
d_gene: NA
abundance: NA
j_gene: TRBJ1-1
v_gene: TRBV4-1

CDR3aa: CSVAAMSYEQYF
CDR3nt: TGCAGCGTTGCTGCCATGTCCTACGAGCAGTACTTC
d_gene: NA
abundance: few
j_gene: TRBJ2-7
v_gene: TRBV29-1

CDR3aa: CASSQDRGQGASYYGYTF
CDR3nt: TGCGCCAGCAGCCAAGATAGGGGACAGGGGGCCTCGTACTATGGCTACACCTTC
d_gene: TRBD1
abundance: few
j_gene: TRBJ1-2
v_gene: TRBV4-1

CDR3aa: CASSIMLGLYQPQHF
CDR3nt: TGTGCCAGTAGTATAATGCTAGGGCTCTATCAGCCCCAGCATTTT
d_gene: NA
abundance: NA
j_gene: TRBJ1-5
v_gene: TRBV19

CDR3aa: CASSQRGIRSSYNEQFF
CDR3nt: TGTGCCAGCAGCCAACGGGGGATCCGTAGCTCCTACAATGAGCAGTTCTTC
d_gene: NA
abundance: few
j_gene: TRBJ2-1
v_gene: TRBV3-1

CDR3aa: CASRPGGVAGDVEQYF
CDR3nt: TGTGCCAGCAGGCCCGGGGGGGTAGCGGGAGACGTCGAGCAGTACTTC
d_gene: TRBD2
abundance: many
j_gene: TRBJ2-7
v_gene: TRBV28

CDR3aa: CASNRQGRNERPFF
CDR3nt: TGTGCCAGCAATCGACAGGGGCGGAATGAAAGACCGTTTTTT
d_gene: TRBD1
abundance: NA
j_gene: TRBJ1-4
v_gene: TRBV12-3/TRBV12-4

CDR3aa: CASAGQRNIQYF
CDR3nt: TGTGCCAGCGCCGGACAGAGGAACATTCAGTACTTC
d_gene: NA
abundance: many
j_gene: TRBJ2-4
v_gene: TRBV2

CDR3aa: CASSPNEAGLTVF
CDR3nt: TGTGCCAGCAGTCCAAACGAGGCGGGACTCACGGTCTTC
d_gene: NA
abundance: many
j_gene: TRBJ2-1
v_gene: TRBV27

CDR3aa: CASSLAEPQETQYF
CDR3nt: TGTGCCAGCAGCTTAGCGGAGCCACAAGAGACCCAGTACTTC
d_gene: NA
abundance: many
j_gene: TRBJ2-5
v_gene: TRBV28

CDR3aa: CASSFGGLAQDTQYF
CDR3nt: TGTGCCAGCAGTTTTGGGGGACTAGCACAAGATACGCAGTATTTT
d_gene: TRBD2
abundance: many
j_gene: TRBJ2-3
v_gene: TRBV12-3/TRBV12-4